These T cell receptor beta chains were read from a single sample in a study of PD-L1 blockade in urothelial cancer. Only in-frame clones appear in the TCRdb table, and some are missing; sequencing was by immunoSEQ multiplex PCR. The sample lists under 30,000 clones, about 80% occurring once. The sample here was PBMCs, taken around atezolizumab (anti-PD-L1) treatment. The receptors shown here come from an older man with urothelial cancer. Both conserved end residues are part of each CDR3. The order of the fields is V gene, D gene, J gene, clone size, CDR3 length, CDR3 DNA, CDR3 protein. The D gene is left open where the match is weak. Size is omitted from some rows. Given values are once, few, many or a class for expanded clones.

TRBV7-8	NA	TRBJ1-2	NA	17	TGTGCCAGCAGCTTATGGGTTAGGACAGCTTCAAACTATGGCTACACCTTC	CASSLWVRTASNYGYTF
TRBV11-2	NA	TRBJ1-2	NA	12	TGTGCCAGCAGCCCTCTGGGGGCTGGCTACACCTTC	CASSPLGAGYTF
TRBV15	NA	TRBJ1-3	few	14	TGTGCCACCAGCCCGACAGTCTCTGGAAACACCATATATTTT	CATSPTVSGNTIYF
TRBV9	TRBD2	TRBJ2-3	NA	15	TGTGCCAGCAGCGTCGGGGGGACTCCCACAGATACGCAGTATTTT	CASSVGGTPTDTQYF
TRBV5-4	NA	TRBJ2-2	NA	15	TGTGCCAGCAGCTTGGATACAGTTCGCACCGGGGAGCTGTTTTTT	CASSLDTVRTGELFF
TRBV18	TRBD2	TRBJ2-7	few	15	TGTGCCAGCTCACCTCCGACTAGCGGTCCCTACGAGCAGTACTTC	CASSPPTSGPYEQYF
TRBV29-1	NA	TRBJ2-3	NA	16	TGCAGCGTTGACAGGCCCAGGGGGGCTCGCACAGATACGCAGTATTTT	CSVDRPRGARTDTQYF
TRBV6-4	NA	TRBJ2-2	NA	13	TGTGCCAGCGGTACTGGGAACACCGGGGAGCTGTTTTTT	CASGTGNTGELFF
TRBV11-3	TRBD2	TRBJ2-1	NA	15	TGTGCCAGCAGCCCTCGCCTCGGGGGGGACAATGAGCAGTTCTTC	CASSPRLGGDNEQFF
TRBV6-5	NA	TRBJ1-1	NA	14	TGTGCCAGCAGTTACACTACAGGGAACACTGAAGCTTTCTTT	CASSYTTGNTEAFF
TRBV7-6	TRBD2	TRBJ2-5	NA	17	TGTGCCAGCAGCAAGGGACTAGCGGGGGGGCCCCGGGAGACCCAGTACTTC	CASSKGLAGGPRETQYF
TRBV7-8	TRBD1	TRBJ2-7	NA	15	TGTGCCAGCAGTCGATCGACAGGGGCCCCTTACGAGCAGTACTTC	CASSRSTGAPYEQYF
TRBV14	NA	TRBJ1-1	few	15	TGTGCCAGCAGCCAAGATTTCGCAGGGATGGCTGAAGCTTTCTTT	CASSQDFAGMAEAFF
TRBV19	TRBD1	TRBJ2-5	once	17	TGTGCCAGTAGTATAGGTGGGTGGACAGGGCGCCAAGAGACCCAGTACTTC	CASSIGGWTGRQETQYF
TRBV7-2	NA	TRBJ1-4	NA	14	TGTGCCAGCAGCTTAGGAGGGACTAATGAAAAACTGTTTTTT	CASSLGGTNEKLFF
TRBV5-1	NA	TRBJ1-1	NA	15	TGCGCCAGCAGCTTTTCCCCCGGGACTAACACTGAAGCTTTCTTT	CASSFSPGTNTEAFF
TRBV4-2	NA	TRBJ1-2	few	15	TGTGCCAGCAGCCAAGACGCGGCTACTAACTATGGCTACACCTTC	CASSQDAATNYGYTF
TRBV19	TRBD1	TRBJ2-1	NA	15	TGTGCCAGTAGTATCAGACAGGGGGCAATCAATGAGCAGTTCTTC	CASSIRQGAINEQFF
TRBV7-8	NA	TRBJ2-5	once	16	TGTGCCAGCAGCTTATATGCCGGGGGGCGTCGGGAGACCCAGTACTTC	CASSLYAGGRRETQYF
TRBV10-3	TRBD2	TRBJ2-3	NA	14	TGTGCCATCAAGGCGACTAGCGGGAGTGATACGCAGTATTTT	CAIKATSGSDTQYF
TRBV7-2	NA	TRBJ1-2	NA	13	TGTGCCAGCAGCTTAGGATGGACAGCCAGGCGGACCTTC	CASSLGWTARRTF
TRBV12-5	NA	TRBJ2-1	few	14	TGTGCTAGTGGTTTGCCTCAACTAAACAATGAGCAGTTCTTC	CASGLPQLNNEQFF
TRBV5-4	NA	TRBJ1-1	NA	17	TGTGCCAGCAGCTTAGATCAGGGTTATGGATCGAACACTGAAGCTTTCTTT	CASSLDQGYGSNTEAFF
TRBV6-1	TRBD1	TRBJ1-2	NA	17	TGTGCCAGCAGTGGACAGGGGAGCCTAGGGGGCTTTGAGGGCTACACCTTC	CASSGQGSLGGFEGYTF
TRBV7-8	TRBD1	TRBJ1-5	NA	16	TGTGCCAGCAGCTCCCGACAGGGCTATAGCAATCAGCCCCAGCATTTT	CASSSRQGYSNQPQHF
TRBV6-5	TRBD2	TRBJ2-2	few	16	TGTGCCAGCAGTTACTTGGGACTAGCGGGAACCGGGGAGCTGTTTTTT	CASSYLGLAGTGELFF
TRBV19	NA	TRBJ2-2	NA	15	TGTGCCAGTAGTATTTCAGGGGCTAACACCGGGGAGCTGTTTTTT	CASSISGANTGELFF
TRBV5-1	NA	TRBJ1-1	once	16	TGCGCCAGCAGCTTGGGGGTAGGGGCAGCGAACACTGAAGCTTTCTTT	CASSLGVGAANTEAFF
TRBV10-3	NA	TRBJ1-1	NA	12	TGTGCCATCAGCGGGGTGAACACTGAAGCTTTCTTT	CAISGVNTEAFF
TRBV11-2	TRBD1	TRBJ2-7	NA	16	TGTGCCAGCAGCCAAGGATACGGACAGGCCTTGATCGAGCAGTACTTC	CASSQGYGQALIEQYF
TRBV30	TRBD2	TRBJ2-2	few	15	TGTGCCTGGAGTAAAGGACTAGCGGGAATAGGGGAGCTGTTTTTT	CAWSKGLAGIGELFF
TRBV5-4	TRBD1	TRBJ2-3	NA	15	TGTGCCAGCAGCTTGGCGGGACAGGGTGTTGATACGCAGTATTTT	CASSLAGQGVDTQYF
TRBV7-2	NA	TRBJ2-7	NA	16	TGTGCCAGCAGCGCGCCTGGACTCGCGGGTCTCTACGAGCAGTACTTC	CASSAPGLAGLYEQYF
TRBV7-2	NA	TRBJ1-1	NA	12	TGTGCCAGCAGCTTAGGTTTGGCAGAAGCTTTCTTT	CASSLGLAEAFF
TRBV27	NA	TRBJ1-2	NA	13	TGTGCCACCACGGACCTCAGGGGCTATGGCTACACCTTC	CATTDLRGYGYTF
TRBV4-3	NA	TRBJ2-1	NA	14	TGCGCCAGCAGCCGAGGGCTAGGTTCAAATGAGCAGTTCTTC	CASSRGLGSNEQFF
TRBV4-3	NA	TRBJ1-3	once	14	TGCGCCAGCAGCCAAGATAGCCGCGGGAACACCATATATTTT	CASSQDSRGNTIYF
TRBV5-4	TRBD1	TRBJ2-5	NA	15	TGTGCCAGCAGCTTGCTGGGACAGGCTTGGGAGACCCAGTACTTC	CASSLLGQAWETQYF
TRBV19	TRBD2	TRBJ2-3	NA	16	TGTGCCAGTAGTACTCTAGCGGGAGGCCCGACAGATACGCAGTATTTT	CASSTLAGGPTDTQYF
TRBV28	NA	TRBJ2-7	once	14	TGTGCCAGCAACTATCCGGGTCTCCCCTACGAGCAGTACTTC	CASNYPGLPYEQYF
TRBV9	NA	TRBJ1-2	few	12	TGTGCCAGCAGCGTAGCCGGCTATGGCTACACCTTC	CASSVAGYGYTF
TRBV4-2	NA	TRBJ1-2	NA	14	TGTGCCAGCAGCTTGATTGAGGCGACTTATGGCTACACCTTC	CASSLIEATYGYTF
TRBV9	TRBD2	TRBJ2-1	NA	14	TGTGCCAGCAGTGACCCGGGGGGCTACAATGAGCAGTTCTTC	CASSDPGGYNEQFF
TRBV4-2	NA	TRBJ1-1	NA	14	TGTGCCAGCAGCCAAGATGTCCGAGGGAGGGAAGCTTTCTTT	CASSQDVRGREAFF
TRBV18	NA	TRBJ2-3	NA	12	TGTGCCAGCTCGGACTTCACAGATACGCAGTATTTT	CASSDFTDTQYF
TRBV28	NA	TRBJ1-2	NA	14	TGTGCCAGCAGCCTGACAGGATCTAACTATGGCTACACCTTC	CASSLTGSNYGYTF